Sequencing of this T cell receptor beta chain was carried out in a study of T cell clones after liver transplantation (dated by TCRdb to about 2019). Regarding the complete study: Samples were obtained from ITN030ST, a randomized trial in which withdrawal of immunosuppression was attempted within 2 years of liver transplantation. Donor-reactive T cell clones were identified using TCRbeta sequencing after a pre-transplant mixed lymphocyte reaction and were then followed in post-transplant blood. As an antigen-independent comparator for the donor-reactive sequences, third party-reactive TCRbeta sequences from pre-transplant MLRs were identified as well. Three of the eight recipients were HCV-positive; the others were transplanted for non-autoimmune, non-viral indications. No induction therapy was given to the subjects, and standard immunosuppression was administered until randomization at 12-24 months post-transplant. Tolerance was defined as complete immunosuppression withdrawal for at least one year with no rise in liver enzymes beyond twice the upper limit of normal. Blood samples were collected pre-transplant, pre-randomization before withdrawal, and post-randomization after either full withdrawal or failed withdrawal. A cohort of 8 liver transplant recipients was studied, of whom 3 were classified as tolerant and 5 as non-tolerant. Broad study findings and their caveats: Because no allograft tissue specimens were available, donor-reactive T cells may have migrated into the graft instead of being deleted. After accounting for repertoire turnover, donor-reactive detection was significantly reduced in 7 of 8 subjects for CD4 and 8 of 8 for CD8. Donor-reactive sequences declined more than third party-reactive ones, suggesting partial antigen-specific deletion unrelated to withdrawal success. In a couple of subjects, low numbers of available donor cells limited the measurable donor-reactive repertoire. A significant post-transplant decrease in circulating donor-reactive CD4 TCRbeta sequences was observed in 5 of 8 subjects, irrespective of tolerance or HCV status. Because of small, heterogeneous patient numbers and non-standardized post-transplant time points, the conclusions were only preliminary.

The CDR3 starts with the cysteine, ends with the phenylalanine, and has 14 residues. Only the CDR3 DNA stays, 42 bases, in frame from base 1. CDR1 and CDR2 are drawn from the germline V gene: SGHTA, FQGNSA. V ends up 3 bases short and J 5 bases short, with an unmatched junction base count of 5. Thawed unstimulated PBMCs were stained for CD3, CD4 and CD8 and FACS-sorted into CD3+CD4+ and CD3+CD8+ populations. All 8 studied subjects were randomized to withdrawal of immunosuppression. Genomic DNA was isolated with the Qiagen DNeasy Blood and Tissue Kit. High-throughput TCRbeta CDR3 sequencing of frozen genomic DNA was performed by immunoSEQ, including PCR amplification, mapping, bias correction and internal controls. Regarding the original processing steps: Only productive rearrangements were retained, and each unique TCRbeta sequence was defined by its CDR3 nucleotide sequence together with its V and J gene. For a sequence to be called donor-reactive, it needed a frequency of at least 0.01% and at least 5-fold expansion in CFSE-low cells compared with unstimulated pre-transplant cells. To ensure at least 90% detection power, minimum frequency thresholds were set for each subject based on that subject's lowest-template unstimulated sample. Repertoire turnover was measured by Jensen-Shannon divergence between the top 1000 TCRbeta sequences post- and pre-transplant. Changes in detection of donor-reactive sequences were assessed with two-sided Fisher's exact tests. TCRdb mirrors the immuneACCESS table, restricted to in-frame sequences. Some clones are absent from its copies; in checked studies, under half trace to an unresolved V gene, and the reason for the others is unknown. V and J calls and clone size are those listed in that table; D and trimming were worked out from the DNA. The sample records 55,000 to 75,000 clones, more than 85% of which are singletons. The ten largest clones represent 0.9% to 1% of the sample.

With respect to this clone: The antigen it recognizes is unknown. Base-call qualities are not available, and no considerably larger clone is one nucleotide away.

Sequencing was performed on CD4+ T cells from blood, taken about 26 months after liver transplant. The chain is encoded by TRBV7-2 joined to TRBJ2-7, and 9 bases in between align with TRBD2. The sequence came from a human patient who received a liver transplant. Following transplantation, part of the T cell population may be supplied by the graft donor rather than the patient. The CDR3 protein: CASSLAGGTDEQYF. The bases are TGTGCCAGCAGCTTGGCGGGGGGGACGGACGAGCAGTACTTC.